These T cell receptor beta chains were read from a single sample in a study of blood T cells in healthy people across ages. MiXCR, applied by TCRdb to the 5' RACE reads, yields one record per CDR3 protein. Of 1.2 million to 1.5 million distinct CDR3 sequences listed, 45% to 70% are singletons. Input material: blood. Receptors were obtained from a young man in good health. Both conserved end residues are part of each CDR3. A D gene is named only where the DNA matches it firmly. Rows give clone size only sometimes, using once, few, many, or a class for an expanded clone.

j_call d_call v_call clone_size cdr3_aa cdr3_nt
TRBJ1-2 - TRBV6-5 - CASIRAGFHHGYTF TGTGCCAGCATCCGGGCCGGCTTTCACCATGGCTACACCTTC
TRBJ1-5 - TRBV5-6 - CASSLRGHLNQPQHF TGTGCCAGCAGCTTACGAGGACACCTCAATCAGCCCCAGCATTTT
TRBJ2-1 - TRBV20-1 - CSARDGGRAEQFF TGCAGTGCTAGAGATGGAGGGCGGGCTGAGCAGTTCTTC
TRBJ2-1 - TRBV4-1 - CASSQGRFMGPWDYNEQFF TGCGCCAGCAGCCAAGGTCGGTTTATGGGACCCTGGGATTACAATGAGCAGTTCTTC
TRBJ2-1 TRBD2 TRBV12-3/TRBV12-4 - CASSSLRGGDNEQFF TGTGCCAGCAGTTCCCTCCGGGGGGGAGACAATGAGCAGTTCTTC
TRBJ2-1 TRBD2 TRBV12-3/TRBV12-4 few CASSRRAAGVRNEQFF TGTGCCAGCAGCCGGCGGGCAGCGGGAGTTCGGAATGAGCAGTTCTTC
TRBJ2-3 - TRBV29-1 few CSVEPTEPYGTQYF TGCAGCGTTGAACCGACTGAGCCCTACGGGACGCAGTATTTT
TRBJ2-3 TRBD2 TRBV20-1 few CSARDITSGGNTQYF TGCAGTGCTAGAGATATAACTAGCGGGGGGAATACGCAGTATTTT
TRBJ2-3 - TRBV27 many CASSLKAATDTQYF TGTGCCAGCAGTTTGAAGGCAGCGACAGATACGCAGTATTTT
TRBJ1-2 - TRBV7-6 - CASSSGQRGYTF TGTGCCAGCAGCTCGGGTCAGAGAGGCTACACCTTC
TRBJ2-5 TRBD2 TRBV12-5 - CASGSTDLRSGGGGTQYF TGTGCTAGTGGTTCGACGGACTTACGTAGCGGGGGCGGAGGGACCCAGTACTTC
TRBJ2-3 TRBD1 TRBV11-2 - CASSSYRDRPTDTQYF TGTGCCAGCAGCTCCTACCGGGACAGGCCCACAGATACGCAGTATTTT
TRBJ2-7 - TRBV7-2 - CASSLNWAGYEQYF TGTGCCAGCAGCTTAAACTGGGCTGGCTACGAGCAGTACTTC
TRBJ2-1 TRBD2 TRBV29-1 few CSVEGASGSSYNEQFF TGCAGCGTTGAAGGAGCGAGCGGGAGCTCCTACAATGAGCAGTTCTTC
TRBJ2-5 - TRBV25-1 - CASSELGGLETQYF TGTGCCAGCAGTGAATTAGGGGGACTAGAGACCCAGTACTTC
TRBJ2-7 - TRBV29-1 - CSAEGLAVEQYF TGCAGCGCGGAGGGACTTGCCGTCGAGCAGTACTTC
TRBJ1-4 - TRBV20-1 many CSGIGQNEKLFF TGCAGTGGAATCGGCCAGAATGAAAAACTGTTTTTT
TRBJ2-7 TRBD1 TRBV5-6 - CASSTTPGGQGWYEQYF TGTGCCAGCAGCACGACGCCCGGGGGACAGGGATGGTACGAGCAGTACTTC
TRBJ1-2 TRBD1 TRBV2 - CASRRLLSLRGDGYTF TGTGCCAGCAGGAGATTACTATCCCTCAGGGGGGATGGCTACACCTTC
TRBJ1-4 TRBD1 TRBV4-2 - CASTGDRSNEKLFF TGTGCCTCAACCGGGGACAGATCTAATGAAAAACTGTTTTTT
TRBJ1-5 - TRBV27 - CASSFGGPGNQPQHF TGTGCCAGCAGTTTTGGAGGGCCGGGCAATCAGCCCCAGCATTTT
TRBJ2-3 - TRBV25-1 - CASKTYLADTQYF TGTGCCAGCAAGACTTATTTAGCGGATACGCAGTATTTT
TRBJ2-1 - TRBV7-2 - CASSSIQGSYNEQFF TGTGCCAGCAGCTCAATCCAGGGCTCCTACAATGAGCAGTTCTTC
TRBJ1-1 TRBD1 TRBV12-3/TRBV12-4 - CASRTGARTEAFF TGTGCCAGCAGGACAGGGGCCAGGACTGAAGCTTTCTTT
TRBJ2-3 - TRBV15 few CATSRGGLAGADTQYF TGTGCCACCAGCAGAGGAGGGCTAGCAGGGGCAGATACGCAGTATTTT
TRBJ1-1 - TRBV7-9 - CASSHLLTGTRVKAFF TGTGCCAGCAGCCATCTCCTCACCGGGACCAGGGTGAAGGCTTTCTTT
TRBJ2-7 - TRBV20-1 - CSARDIRGADDEQYF TGCAGTGCTAGAGATATAAGGGGGGCTGATGACGAGCAGTACTTC
TRBJ1-2 - TRBV12-3/TRBV12-4 - CASSPGTSYGYTF TGTGCCAGCAGTCCCGGGACAAGCTATGGCTACACCTTC
TRBJ2-4 TRBD1 TRBV20-1 - CSARPSDRAEDIQYF TGCAGTGCTAGACCGTCGGACAGGGCTGAAGACATTCAGTACTTC
TRBJ2-1 TRBD2 TRBV9 - CASSPTTSGDEQFF TGTGCCAGCAGTCCTACGACTAGCGGGGATGAGCAGTTCTTC
TRBJ2-4 TRBD1 TRBV20-1 few CSARVGTGLNIQYF TGCAGTGCTAGGGTCGGGACAGGGTTGAACATTCAGTACTTC
TRBJ2-7 - TRBV15 - CATSRDTGKLYEQYF TGTGCCACCAGCAGAGATACAGGGAAACTGTACGAGCAGTACTTC
TRBJ1-1 - TRBV4-3 - CASSQDLPGMNTEAFF TGCGCCAGCAGCCAAGATCTCCCAGGGATGAACACTGAAGCTTTCTTT
TRBJ1-4 TRBD1 TRBV4-1 - CASSPVPGQNEKLFF TGCGCCAGCAGCCCGGTCCCGGGACAGAATGAAAAACTGTTTTTT
TRBJ2-2 TRBD2 TRBV28 many CASGLAGGNTGELFF TGTGCCAGCGGGCTAGCGGGGGGCAACACCGGGGAGCTGTTTTTT
TRBJ1-2 - TRBV5-1 - CASSGSGNNYGYTF TGCGCCAGCAGCGGATCGGGAAATAACTATGGCTACACCTTC
TRBJ2-2 TRBD2 TRBV4-3 - CASSRTSGEVGELFF TGCGCCAGCAGCCGGACTAGCGGGGAAGTCGGGGAGCTGTTTTTT
TRBJ2-3 TRBD1 TRBV20-1 - CSANSAGTGSTDTQYF TGCAGTGCTAACTCCGCCGGGACAGGAAGCACAGATACGCAGTATTTT
TRBJ2-5 - TRBV4-2 few CASSQGPFEQYF TGTGCCAGCAGCCAAGGCCCTTTTGAGCAGTACTTC
TRBJ2-7 - TRBV5-1 - CASSKGSSSSYEQYF TGCGCCAGCAGCAAGGGCTCTTCCTCCTCCTACGAGCAGTACTTC
TRBJ2-6 - TRBV21-1 once CASSTSPGTGRSGANVLTF TGTGCCAGCAGCACCAGTCCCGGGACAGGCCGCTCTGGGGCCAACGTCCTGACTTTC
TRBJ2-6 - TRBV27 - CASSSPVSGANVLTF TGTGCCAGCAGTTCCCCCGTCTCTGGGGCCAACGTCCTGACTTTC
TRBJ1-2 - TRBV20-1 - CSARDLMGEANYGYTF TGCAGTGCTAGAGATCTCATGGGGGAAGCTAACTATGGCTACACCTTC
TRBJ2-5 - TRBV3-1 once CVSSQQGPQETQYF TGTGTCAGCAGCCAACAGGGTCCCCAAGAGACCCAGTACTTC
TRBJ2-7 TRBD1 TRBV20-1 - CSAIPGQRYEQYF TGCAGTGCTATCCCGGGACAGCGCTACGAGCAGTACTTC
TRBJ1-2 TRBD1 TRBV7-9 - CASTLEGAGGGYGYTF TGTGCCAGCACCCTAGAAGGGGCAGGGGGCGGCTATGGCTACACCTTC
TRBJ1-2 - TRBV27 few CASRQTGTPGYTF TGTGCCAGCAGGCAAACCGGGACGCCCGGGTACACCTTC
TRBJ2-5 TRBD2 TRBV13 - CASSSESRDLAGGETQYF TGTGCCAGCTCCTCTGAATCCCGGGATCTAGCGGGGGGAGAGACCCAGTACTTC